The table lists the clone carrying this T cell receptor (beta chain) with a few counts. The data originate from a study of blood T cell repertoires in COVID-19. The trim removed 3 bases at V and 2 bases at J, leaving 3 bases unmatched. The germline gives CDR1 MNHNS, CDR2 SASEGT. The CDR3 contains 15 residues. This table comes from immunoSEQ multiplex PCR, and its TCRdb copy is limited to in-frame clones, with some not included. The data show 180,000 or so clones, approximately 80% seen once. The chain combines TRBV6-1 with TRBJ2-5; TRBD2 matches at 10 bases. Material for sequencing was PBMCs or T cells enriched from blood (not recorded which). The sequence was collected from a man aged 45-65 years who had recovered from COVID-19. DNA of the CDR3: TGTGCCAGCAGTGAGGCTAGCGGGGGACAAGAGACCCAGTACTTC. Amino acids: CASSEASGGQETQYF.